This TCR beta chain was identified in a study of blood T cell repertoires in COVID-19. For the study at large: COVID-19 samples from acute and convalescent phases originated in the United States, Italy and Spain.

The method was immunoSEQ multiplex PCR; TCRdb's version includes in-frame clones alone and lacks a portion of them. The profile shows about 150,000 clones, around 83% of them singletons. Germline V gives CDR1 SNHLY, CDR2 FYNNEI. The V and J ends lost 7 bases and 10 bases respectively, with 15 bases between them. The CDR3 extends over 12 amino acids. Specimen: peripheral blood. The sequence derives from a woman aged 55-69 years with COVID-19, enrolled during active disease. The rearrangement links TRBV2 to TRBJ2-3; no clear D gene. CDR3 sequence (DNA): TGTGCCAGCAATGCAGGCTCGGTGGCGCAGTATTTT. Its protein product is CASNAGSVAQYF.